One T cell receptor (beta chain) is described in this entry. Antigen: not known. The data derive from a study of cytomegalovirus exposure and HLA in healthy donors. Looking at the study overall: Among the 398 genotyped donors, over 70% were placed in the Caucasian-associated ancestry cluster.

Broader study findings: In a later analysis, around 18,000 TCR beta sequences were associated with HLA alleles at 0.05 false discovery rate.

The PCR was carried out with 60 Vbeta primers and 13 Jbeta primers. Only in-frame clones appear in the TCRdb table, and some are missing; sequencing was by immunoSEQ multiplex PCR. In the table there are 270,000 or so clones, about nine tenths of which are singletons. V was clipped by 0 bases and J by 0 bases, with 7 bases between them. The germline gives CDR1 SGHTA, CDR2 FQGNSA. This CDR3 spans 15 amino acids. The sequence came from a girl aged 2 to 10 in good health and CMV-seronegative. Source material: PBMCs. The chain has TRBV7-2 and TRBJ2-3, with D uncertain. The CDR3 protein is CASSLAFISTDTQYF. In DNA, the CDR3 is TGTGCCAGCAGCTTAGCTTTTATTAGCACAGATACGCAGTATTTT.